The clone carrying this TCR beta chain was seen repeatedly, ten times or more. These data originate in a study of patients and donors after allogeneic stem cell transplantation. TCRdb re-derived calls from the RT-PCR reads in MiXCR, one entry per CDR3 protein. The top ten clones hold approximately 2.5% of a sample with about 87,000 distinct CDR3 sequences, around 5% of them seen once. There are 16 residues in the CDR3. V lost 3 bases and J 6 bases, leaving 18 bases between the germline ends. The sample consisted of blood, either unsorted or a sorted T cell fraction (not recorded which). This TCR came from a human donor who was either an allogeneic HSCT recipient or a stem cell or donor lymphocyte infusion donor (not recorded which). It is not recorded whose cells these are; they may come from a transplant donor. The chain uses TRBV23-1 and TRBJ1-5, with a weak D call TRBD1 (5 bases). TRBV23-1 belongs to the ORF category, with a function that is uncertain. CDR3 sequence reads: CASSHVGPEQCQPQHF. DNA of the CDR3: TGCGCCAGCAGTCATGTGGGACCCGAGCAGTGTCAGCCCCAGCATTTT.